These 21 T cell receptor beta chains share one sample of origin, sequenced in a study of CD8+CD57+ T cells in acquired aplastic anemia. All sequencing subjects had displayed CD8+CD57+ cell expansion on flow cytometry. TCR beta VDJ and CDR3 were profiled, and genomic DNA was the template. TCRdb reprocessed the reads with MiXCR, giving one entry per CDR3 protein. The sample holds approximately 130,000 distinct CDR3 sequences, about 60% seen once. Sequencing was performed on sorted CD4+, CD8+, or CD8+CD57+ T cells (not recorded which) from PBMCs. The receptors were gathered from a human donor with aplastic anemia.

This clonotype was seen at least ten times. This chain uses TRBV27 with TRBJ1-6; weak D call: TRBD1 (5 bases). From germline, CDR1 is MNHEY and CDR2 SMNVEV (reference sequence). The ends were cut back, 8 bases at V and 8 bases at J, with 16 bases in the middle. The CDR3 spans 14 residues. CDR3 protein: CASHRAGYDSPLHF. DNA for the CDR3: TGTGCCAGCCATCGGGCAGGGTACGATTCACCCCTCCACTTT.

To note about this clonotype: An end of the junction does not agree with germline; a read error may underlie this. The chain uses TRBV3-1 and TRBJ1-4; D not certain. Germline CDR1 and CDR2: LGHDT and YNNKEL (reference sequence). The CDR3 runs to 16 residues. CDR3 sequence reads: CTSSQPHSSWNEKLFF. The CDR3 region has the DNA TGTACCAGCAGCCAACCCCACAGCTCCTGGAATGAAAAACTGTTTTTT.

This clonotype was recorded many times. The chain is built from TRBV7-8 and TRBJ2-7, with D possibly TRBD2 on 5 matching bases. The CDR3 length is 15 residues. Trimming stripped 4 bases from V and 0 bases from J, with 13 bases between. Per the germline V gene, CDR1 is SGHVS and CDR2 is FQNEAQ. The CDR3 sequence: CASSSKRLLSYEQYF. DNA for the CDR3: TGTGCCAGCAGCTCCAAGCGGCTCCTCTCCTACGAGCAGTACTTC.

The chain recombines TRBV6-1 with TRBJ2-7, with TRBD2 matching 8 bases. Germline V gives CDR1 MNHNS, CDR2 SASEGT. The CDR3 is made up of 14 amino acids. Germline trimming cut 8 bases from V and 2 bases from J; bases unmatched to any gene: 8. The CDR3 nucleotides read TGTGCCAGCTTAGCCCGGGAGGGACCCTACGAGCAGTACTTC. Protein sequence: CASLAREGPYEQYF.

The V and J genes are TRBV19 and TRBJ1-6, with unresolved D. The CDR3 totals 15 residues. The V gene lost 3 bases and the J gene lost 7 bases, with 13 bases spanning the gap. The germline V gene has CDR1 LNHDA and CDR2 SQIVND (reference sequence). The CDR3 DNA sequence: TGTGCCAGTAGTATGTCCTCGGGAGACAATTCACCCCTCCACTTT. Translation: CASSMSSGDNSPLHF.

This clonotype was seen a handful of times. The genes are TRBV7-9 and TRBJ2-7, with D hard to call. Germline lookup yields CDR1 SEHNR and CDR2 FQNEAQ (reference sequence). The V end lost 6 bases, the J end lost 6 bases, and 9 bases lay between the germline ends. The CDR3 runs to 11 residues. CDR3 in amino acids: CASSFSTEQYF. CDR3 nucleotides: TGTGCCAGCAGTTTCTCAACCGAGCAGTACTTC.

The chain has TRBV19 and TRBJ2-5, with D possibly matching TRBD1 (6 bases). Trimming stripped 1 base from V and 4 bases from J, with 16 bases between. CDR1 and CDR2 (germline): LNHDA, SQIVND (reference sequence). This CDR3 has 16 amino acids. This CDR3 reads CASSIVVQGWRETQYF. Written as DNA, the CDR3 is TGTGCCAGTAGTATAGTAGTACAGGGCTGGCGAGAGACCCAGTACTTC.

This clonotype was counted between two and nine times. This rearrangement joins TRBV2 to TRBJ1-4, with D unresolved. Trimming left V 7 bases short and J 3 bases short, with 15 bases between. This CDR3 is built from 15 residues. Germline V gene data show CDR1 as SNHLY and CDR2 as FYNNEI. CDR3 in DNA: TGTGCCAGCACCCCCCGGCGGGAGGCTAATGAAAAACTGTTTTTT. Amino acids: CASTPRREANEKLFF.

This clonotype came up a few times. This chain connects TRBV10-3 to TRBJ1-2, with TRBD1 matching 7 bases. This CDR3 is built from 15 residues. CDR1 ENHRY and CDR2 SYGVKD come from the germline V gene. The J segment lost 4 bases and the V segment lost 7 bases, leaving 12 bases of the junction unmatched. The CDR3 loop reads CAINEGTGDGYGYTF. CDR3 bases: TGTGCCATCAACGAGGGAACAGGGGACGGCTATGGCTACACCTTC.

Worth noting for this clonotype: An end of the junction does not agree with germline; a read error may underlie this. The rearrangement uses TRBV15 and TRBJ1-6; possibly TRBD1 for D (5 bases). The germline V gene encodes CDR1 LNHNV and CDR2 YYDKDF (reference sequence). The CDR3 contains 15 residues. Here the CDR3 reads CATSRARQNNLPLHF. The DNA for the CDR3 is TGTGCCACCAGCAGAGCCAGACAGAATAATTTACCCCTCCACTTT. Supplemented by reference TRBV15 and TRBJ1-6, the full variable domain reads DAMVIQNPRYQVTQFGKPVTLSCSQTLNHNVMYWYQQKSSQAPKLLFHYYDKDFNNEADTPDNFQSRRPNTSFCFLDIRSPGLGDTAMYLCATSRARQNNLPLHFGNGTRLTVT.

The genes are TRBV20-1 and TRBJ2-7; TRBD2 matches at 7 bases. The germline CDR1 and CDR2 sequences are DFQATT and SNEGSKA (reference sequence). The CDR3 is made up of 12 amino acids. The J segment lost 5 bases and the V segment lost 1 base, leaving 2 bases of the junction unmatched. In DNA form, the CDR3 reads TGCAGTGCTAGAGGCGGGGGACACGAGCAGTACTTC. This codes for CSARGGGHEQYF.

In its sample, this clonotype was seen once. The chain links TRBV20-1 to TRBJ2-7, with TRBD2 matching 12 bases. Trimming removed 3 bases from V and 3 bases from J; junction bases left unmatched: 15. CDR1 is DFQATT, CDR2 SNEGSKA, per germline (reference sequence). The CDR3 covers 18 residues. In DNA form, the CDR3 reads TGCAGTGCTAGGGTCTTCGGCCTAGCGGGGGGGCGAGACTACGAGCAGTACTTC. This codes for CSARVFGLAGGRDYEQYF.

There are a few counts of this clonotype. This chain connects TRBV19 to TRBJ1-3, with D possibly being TRBD1 (5 bases). Germline values: CDR1 LNHDA, CDR2 SQIVND (reference sequence). The CDR3 has 15 residues. Trimming removed 4 bases from V and 1 base from J, with 11 bases in between. The CDR3 loop is CASSTRQTSGNTIYF. The CDR3 DNA reads as TGTGCCAGTAGTACCAGACAGACTTCTGGAAACACCATATATTTT. The full variable domain, completed using reference TRBV19 and TRBJ1-3, is DGGITQSPKYLFRKEGQNVTLSCEQNLNHDAMYWYRQDPGQGLRLIYYSQIVNDFQKGDIAEGYSVSREKKESFPLTVTSAQKNPTAFYLCASSTRQTSGNTIYFGEGSWLTVV.

This rearrangement joins TRBV20-1 to TRBJ2-5, with 13 bases fitting TRBD2. Germline assignment: CDR1 DFQATT and CDR2 SNEGSKA (reference sequence). The CDR3 has 15 amino acids. J lost 6 bases, V lost 4 bases, and 8 bases had no gene match. DNA for the CDR3: TGCAGTGCTACAGGACTAGCGGGGGAGCCGAAGACCCAGTACTTC. Its protein product is CSATGLAGEPKTQYF.

The V call is TRBV7-2, the J call TRBJ1-2; 9 nucleotides align to TRBD1. V lost 1 base and J lost 5; bases outside the gene matches: 2. Germline CDR1 and CDR2: SGHTA and FQGNSA. The CDR3 loop spans 14 amino acids. The DNA for the CDR3 is TGTGCCAGCAGCTTAGACAGGGGGCAATATGGCTACACCTTC. As protein: CASSLDRGQYGYTF. The entire variable domain, with the rest obtained from reference TRBV7-2 and TRBJ1-2, is as follows: GAGVSQSPSNKVTEKGKDVELRCDPISGHTALYWYRQSLGQGLEFLIYFQGNSAPDKSGLPSDRFSAERTGGSVSTLTIQRTQQEDSAVYLCASSLDRGQYGYTFGSGTRLTVV.

This clonotype was detected a few times. This may come from a read error, since a much larger clone is one base off. The V and J genes are TRBV6-4 and TRBJ1-4, with D maybe TRBD1 (6 bases). Trimming removed 6 bases from V and 10 bases from J, with 12 bases in between. The germline gives CDR1 MRHNA, CDR2 SNTAGT. The CDR3 runs 12 residues. CDR3 DNA: TGTGCCAGCAGGGACAGTGAGGGAAAACTGTTTTTT. This encodes CASRDSEGKLFF.

This chain joins TRBV19 and TRBJ2-1, with D possibly TRBD2 on 5 matching bases. V lost 4 bases, J lost 5 bases, and 12 bases lay in between. Per the germline V gene, CDR1 is LNHDA and CDR2 is SQIVND (reference sequence). This CDR3 has 14 residues. CDR3 region: CASSNGVRHNEQFF. The CDR3, as DNA: TGTGCCAGTAGTAACGGGGTACGTCACAATGAGCAGTTCTTC.

This clonotype appeared a few times. The chain uses TRBV27 and TRBJ1-5, with 9 positions matching TRBD1. CDR1 is MNHEY and CDR2 is SMNVEV in the germline V gene (reference sequence). This CDR3 has 14 residues. Trimming took 2 bases from V and 4 from J; bases not matched to a gene: 0. The DNA for the CDR3 is TGTGCCAGCAGTTTAGGGACAGGGAATCAGCCCCAGCATTTT. It translates to CASSLGTGNQPQHF.

The CDR3 here is CASRRGGSGSPLHF. The CDR3 nucleotides read TGTGCCAGCAGGCGTGGGGGGTCGGGTTCACCCCTCCACTTT. The chain recombines TRBV7-9 with TRBJ1-6; a possible D gene is TRBD1 (5 bases). Germline V gives CDR1 SEHNR, CDR2 FQNEAQ (reference sequence). V lost 6 bases and J 9 bases, leaving 15 bases between the germline ends. The CDR3 runs 14 residues. Full variable domain (rest looked up from reference TRBV7-9 and TRBJ1-6): DTGVSQNPRHKITKRGQNVTFRCDPISEHNRLYWYRQTLGQGPEFLTYFQNEAQLEKSRLLSDRFSAERPKGSFSTLEIQRTEQGDSAMYLCASRRGGSGSPLHFGNGTRLTVT.

This clonotype was picked up a small number of times. V and J are TRBV24-1 and TRBJ2-1; TRBD2 matches 8 bases. The junction had 8 bases not matched to a gene; V was cut back by 1 base and J by 7 bases. The CDR3 covers 16 residues. The germline V gene encodes CDR1 KGHDR and CDR2 SFDVKD. The CDR3 spells CATSDFGAGVSNEQFF. The DNA for the CDR3 is TGTGCCACCAGTGATTTTGGAGCGGGAGTGAGTAATGAGCAGTTCTTC.

This chain links TRBV5-1 with TRBJ2-7; D tentatively fits TRBD1 or TRBD2 (6 bases each). Germline V gene data show CDR1 as SGHRS and CDR2 as YFSETQ. The CDR3 spans 14 residues. V was trimmed by 4 bases and J by 1 base, leaving 12 bases between them. The CDR3 coding sequence is TGCGCCAGCAGCCGCTTAGGGGGGTCCTACGAGCAGTACTTC. Residues: CASSRLGGSYEQYF.